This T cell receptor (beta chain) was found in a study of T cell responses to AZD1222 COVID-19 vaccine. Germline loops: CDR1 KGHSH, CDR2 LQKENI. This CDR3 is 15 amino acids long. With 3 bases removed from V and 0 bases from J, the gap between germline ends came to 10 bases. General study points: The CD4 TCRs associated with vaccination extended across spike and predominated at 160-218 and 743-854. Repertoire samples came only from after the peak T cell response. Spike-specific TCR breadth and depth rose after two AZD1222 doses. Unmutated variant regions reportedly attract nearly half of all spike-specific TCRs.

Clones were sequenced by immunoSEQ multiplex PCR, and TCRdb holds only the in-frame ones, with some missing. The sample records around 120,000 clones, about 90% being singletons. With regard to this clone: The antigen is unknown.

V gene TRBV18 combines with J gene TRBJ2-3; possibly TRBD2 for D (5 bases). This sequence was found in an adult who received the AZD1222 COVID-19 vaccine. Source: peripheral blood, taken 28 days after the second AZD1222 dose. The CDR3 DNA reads TGTGCCAGCTCACCCAGGCCGGGGAGCACAGATACGCAGTATTTT. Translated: CASSPRPGSTDTQYF.